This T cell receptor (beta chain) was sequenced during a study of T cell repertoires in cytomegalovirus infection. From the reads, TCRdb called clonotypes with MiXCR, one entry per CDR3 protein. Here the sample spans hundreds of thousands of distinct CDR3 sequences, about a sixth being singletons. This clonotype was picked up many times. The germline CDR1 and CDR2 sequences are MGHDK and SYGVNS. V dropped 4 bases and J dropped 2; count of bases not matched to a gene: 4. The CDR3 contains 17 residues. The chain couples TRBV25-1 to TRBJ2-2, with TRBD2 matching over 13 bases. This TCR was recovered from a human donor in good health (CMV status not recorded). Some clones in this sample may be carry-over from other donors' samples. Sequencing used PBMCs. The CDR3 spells CASSALAGGHNTGELFF. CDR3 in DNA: TGTGCCAGCAGTGCACTAGCGGGGGGGCACAACACCGGGGAGCTGTTTTTT.